This T cell receptor (beta chain) appears in the sequencing data of a study of cytomegalovirus exposure and HLA in healthy donors. Study-level information: Of about 390 genotyped donors, roughly 81% grouped in the Caucasian-associated ancestry cluster. Study-level findings and limits: Both high specificity and high sensitivity reportedly marked the classifier's diagnosis of cytomegalovirus status. A later analysis linked a missense variant in DCLRE1C to the trimming of TCR beta V and J genes. One cluster of highly shared sequence variants probably arose as a sequencing artifact.

Regarding this clone: Its antigen is not known.

With 4 bases clipped from V and 2 bases from J, the junction kept 17 bases outside the gene matches. CDR1 is SGHNT, CDR2 YYREEE, per germline (reference sequence). The CDR3 is 19 amino acids. PCR was performed using 60 Vbeta and 13 Jbeta primers. Assay used: immunoSEQ multiplex PCR; TCRdb lists only in-frame clones, some missing. The sample yields around 90,000 clones, 64% seen once. The chain recombines TRBV5-4 with TRBJ2-7; TRBD2 agrees at 11 bases. The source is a human donor in good health. The material sequenced was PBMCs. The DNA for the CDR3 is TGTGCCAGCAGCCGAGACCCAGGACTAGTTAGCGGGGGGGCCTACGAGCAGTACTTC. It is translated as CASSRDPGLVSGGAYEQYF.